This TCR beta chain was identified during a study of blood T cells in healthy people across ages. Study results and limitations: More naive CD4+ cells and higher diversity marked long-lived donors relative to aged donors. It was held that the diversity estimates obtained from one million T cells were underestimates.

This clonotype was seen a handful of times. Its specificity is unknown. Together with a sample-barcoded 5' primer, a J-beta primer mix was included in a second PCR lasting roughly 6 to 12 cycles. TCRdb used MiXCR to reprocess the 5' RACE reads, holding one entry per CDR3 protein. The sample includes 1,500,000 or so distinct CDR3 sequences, almost 60% of them seen just once. The CDR3 has 14 amino acids. V was shortened by 3 bases and J by 4 bases, with 13 bases between the two germline ends. CDR1 is SEHNR, CDR2 FQNEAQ, per germline (reference sequence). Healthy Caucasian individuals from Russia aged about 6 to 95 were enrolled as donors. With each sample, at least 6 micrograms of total RNA were extracted.

This TCR was sampled from a man between 18 and 29 years old in good health. The V and J genes are TRBV7-9 and TRBJ2-7, with D possibly TRBD2 on 6 matching bases. Sequences were obtained from blood. The DNA for the CDR3 is TGTGCCAGCAGCTTCGGCGGGACCCAATACGAGCAGTACTTC. Residues: CASSFGGTQYEQYF.